These T cell receptor beta chains were read from a single sample in a study of human T cells and chemical hapten exposure. One entry per CDR3 protein results from TCRdb running MiXCR on the RACE reads. The sample includes fewer than 200,000 distinct CDR3 sequences, 20% to 25% of them seen just once. Source: whole blood, taken in connection with sensitization to the hapten diphenylcyclopropenone (DPC). These receptors were obtained from a woman aged 45-59 years with alopecia areata. Some clones in this sample may be carry-over from other donors' samples. Each CDR3 is given with its conserved first and last residue. The order of the fields is V gene, D gene, clone size, J gene, CDR3 protein, CDR3 DNA. A D gene is named only where the DNA matches it firmly. The listing skips clone size in some rows; elsewhere it reads once, few, many or a size class.

V: TRBV9; D: NA; size: NA; J: TRBJ1-1; CDR3: CASSSAGRITEAFF; DNA: TGTGCCAGCAGCTCGGCAGGTCGAATCACTGAAGCTTTCTTT
V: TRBV5-1; D: NA; size: NA; J: TRBJ2-1; CDR3: CASSVGPGSYNEQFF; DNA: TGCGCCAGCAGCGTGGGACCCGGCTCCTACAATGAGCAGTTCTTC
V: TRBV10-3; D: TRBD2; size: few; J: TRBJ2-1; CDR3: CAISPTSGNINEQFF; DNA: TGTGCCATCAGTCCAACTAGCGGGAATATCAATGAGCAGTTCTTC
V: TRBV4-2; D: NA; size: once; J: TRBJ2-1; CDR3: CASSQDAGVLYNEQFF; DNA: TGTGCCAGCAGCCAAGATGCAGGGGTACTCTACAATGAGCAGTTCTTC
V: TRBV15; D: TRBD1; size: NA; J: TRBJ2-5; CDR3: CATSGQGAWETQYF; DNA: TGTGCCACCAGCGGTCAGGGGGCTTGGGAGACCCAGTACTTC
V: TRBV20-1; D: TRBD2; size: few; J: TRBJ2-3; CDR3: CSARGSSGRADDTQYF; DNA: TGCAGTGCTAGAGGAAGTAGCGGGAGGGCCGATGATACGCAGTATTTT
V: TRBV27; D: TRBD1; size: NA; J: TRBJ1-2; CDR3: CASSQGQGAYGYTF; DNA: TGTGCCAGCAGTCAGGGACAGGGGGCGTATGGCTACACCTTC
V: TRBV20-1; D: NA; size: NA; J: TRBJ1-6; CDR3: CSARDPKGNSPLHF; DNA: TGCAGTGCTAGAGATCCAAAAGGGAATTCACCCCTCCACTTT
V: TRBV10-2; D: NA; size: NA; J: TRBJ1-1; CDR3: CASSTRPGHYTEAFF; DNA: TGCGCCAGCAGTACGAGACCGGGACACTACACTGAAGCTTTCTTT
V: TRBV21-1; D: NA; size: NA; J: TRBJ2-3; CDR3: CRGQGSTDTQYF; DNA: TGTCGGGGGCAGGGGAGCACAGATACGCAGTATTTT
V: TRBV20-1; D: NA; size: NA; J: TRBJ1-5; CDR3: CSAIWAKGGDQPQHF; DNA: TGCAGTGCTATCTGGGCTAAAGGGGGGGACCAGCCCCAGCATTTT
V: TRBV10-1; D: NA; size: NA; J: TRBJ2-1; CDR3: CAIPHLGRLYNEQFF; DNA: TGCGCCATCCCTCACTTGGGGAGACTCTACAATGAGCAGTTCTTC
V: TRBV11-2; D: TRBD1; size: NA; J: TRBJ1-4; CDR3: CASSSDRAEKLFF; DNA: TGTGCCAGCAGTTCGGACAGGGCGGAAAAACTGTTTTTT
V: TRBV2; D: NA; size: NA; J: TRBJ1-2; CDR3: CASSEALGGRYGYTF; DNA: TGTGCCAGCAGTGAAGCCCTGGGGGGGAGGTATGGCTACACCTTC
V: TRBV3-1; D: NA; size: few; J: TRBJ1-2; CDR3: CASSQVADNYGYTF; DNA: TGTGCCAGCAGCCAAGTCGCAGATAACTATGGCTACACCTTC
V: TRBV7-9; D: TRBD1; size: few; J: TRBJ1-1; CDR3: CASSSPGTGGLMNTEAFF; DNA: TGTGCCAGCAGCTCCCCCGGGACAGGGGGTCTGATGAACACTGAAGCTTTCTTT
V: TRBV28; D: TRBD2; size: NA; J: TRBJ2-7; CDR3: CASRSGLAVDYEQYF; DNA: TGTGCCAGCAGATCGGGACTAGCGGTAGACTACGAGCAGTACTTC